This T cell receptor beta chain was sequenced in a study of CD8 T cells in ankylosing spondylitis. Worth noting for this clonotype: No antigen is known for it.

Germline trimming cut 5 bases from V and 9 bases from J; bases unmatched to any gene: 7. CDR3 size: 14 residues. Looked up from germline, CDR1 is SEHNR and CDR2 is FQNEAQ (reference sequence). By quantitative 5'-RACE with molecular barcodes, the TCR beta libraries were made. In TCRdb, the 5' RACE reads were re-called with MiXCR into one record per CDR3 protein. The sample gives more than 400,000 distinct CDR3 sequences, approximately 5% of which show up once; 3% to 4.5% is in the top ten. The study's findings and limits: Earlier reports found some motif variants in synovial fluid and blood in reactive arthritis. A motif of 7 to 9 highly homologous TCR beta variants was seen as apparently characteristic of ankylosing spondylitis blood.

The V and J genes are TRBV7-9 and TRBJ2-1; 10 nucleotides line up with TRBD1. This TCR was recovered from a male donor with ankylosing spondylitis. Sequenced: blood, either unsorted or a sorted T cell fraction (not recorded which). For the CDR3, the DNA is TGTGCCAGCAGCCCGGGACAGGGGTTGGGTGAGCAGTTCTTC. Translating it yields CASSPGQGLGEQFF.